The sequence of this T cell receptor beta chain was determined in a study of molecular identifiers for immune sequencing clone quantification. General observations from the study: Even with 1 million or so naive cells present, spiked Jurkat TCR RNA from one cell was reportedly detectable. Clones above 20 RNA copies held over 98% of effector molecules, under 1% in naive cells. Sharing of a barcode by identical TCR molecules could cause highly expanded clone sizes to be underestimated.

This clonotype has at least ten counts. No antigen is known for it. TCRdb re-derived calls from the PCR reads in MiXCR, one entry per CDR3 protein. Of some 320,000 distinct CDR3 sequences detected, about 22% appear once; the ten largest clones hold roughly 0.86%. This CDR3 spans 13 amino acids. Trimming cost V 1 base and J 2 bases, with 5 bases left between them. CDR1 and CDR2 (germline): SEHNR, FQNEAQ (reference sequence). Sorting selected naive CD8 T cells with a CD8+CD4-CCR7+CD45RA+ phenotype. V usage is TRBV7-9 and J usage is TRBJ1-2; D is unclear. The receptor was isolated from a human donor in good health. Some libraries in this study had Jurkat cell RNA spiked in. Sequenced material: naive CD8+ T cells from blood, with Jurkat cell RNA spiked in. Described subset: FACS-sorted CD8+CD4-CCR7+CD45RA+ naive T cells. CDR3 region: CASSLERNYGYTF. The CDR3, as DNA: TGTGCCAGCAGCTTAGAACGGAACTATGGCTACACCTTC.